Listed below are T cell receptor beta chains from one sample, sequenced in a study of T-cell memory formation after mild COVID-19. TCRdb redid the calling of the 5' RACE reads with MiXCR, one entry per CDR3 protein. The repertoire holds more than 120,000 distinct CDR3 sequences, with over 6% as singletons. Sample: PBMCs or a T cell subset sorted from them (not recorded which). These receptors came from an adult woman who had mild COVID-19 (a few samples of this study predate the infection). Cell type and time point are not known. Both conserved end residues are trimmed from each CDR3. The D gene is left open where the match is weak.

d_gene | v_gene | CDR3aa
NA | TRBV7-2 | ASSYREGYEQY
TRBD1 | TRBV18 | ASSGTGGNQPQH
NA | TRBV20-1 | SAGQPGDYGYT
NA | TRBV11-1 | ASSLVGGEAF
TRBD2 | TRBV30 | AWSGVAGEGETQY
TRBD2 | TRBV14 | ASSQDAGVQSTDTQY
TRBD1 | TRBV2 | ASSGQVRG
TRBD1 | TRBV29-1 | SVAEGTGAHRNQPQH
NA | TRBV12-3/TRBV12-4 | ASSLLLGAGERTDTQY
NA | TRBV5-1 | ASSFFFSVDGTSLDEQF
NA | TRBV12-3/TRBV12-4 | ASSFYQAGNTIY
NA | TRBV2 | ASSEQESSYNEQF